This T cell receptor beta chain was retrieved from a study of T cell changes during pregnancy in multiple sclerosis. This CDR3 spans 15 amino acids. Per germline, CDR1 LGHNA and CDR2 YNFKEQ. V lost 0 bases to trimming and J lost 6 bases, with 11 bases between them. Repertoires were generated with immunoSEQ multiplex PCR, while TCRdb's copy carries only in-frame clones and drops some. The sample consists of around 40,000 clones, roughly 91% of them appearing once. V is TRBV4-2 and J is TRBJ2-2; D may be TRBD2 (6 bases). Sample: CD4+ T cells from peripheral blood mononuclear cells, taken in the third trimester of pregnancy. This receptor was taken from a female donor with multiple sclerosis, enrolled in a pregnancy study. The DNA for the CDR3 is TGTGCCAGCAGCCAAGATCTGCGGGGTTCCGGGGAGCTGTTTTTT. Translating it yields CASSQDLRGSGELFF.